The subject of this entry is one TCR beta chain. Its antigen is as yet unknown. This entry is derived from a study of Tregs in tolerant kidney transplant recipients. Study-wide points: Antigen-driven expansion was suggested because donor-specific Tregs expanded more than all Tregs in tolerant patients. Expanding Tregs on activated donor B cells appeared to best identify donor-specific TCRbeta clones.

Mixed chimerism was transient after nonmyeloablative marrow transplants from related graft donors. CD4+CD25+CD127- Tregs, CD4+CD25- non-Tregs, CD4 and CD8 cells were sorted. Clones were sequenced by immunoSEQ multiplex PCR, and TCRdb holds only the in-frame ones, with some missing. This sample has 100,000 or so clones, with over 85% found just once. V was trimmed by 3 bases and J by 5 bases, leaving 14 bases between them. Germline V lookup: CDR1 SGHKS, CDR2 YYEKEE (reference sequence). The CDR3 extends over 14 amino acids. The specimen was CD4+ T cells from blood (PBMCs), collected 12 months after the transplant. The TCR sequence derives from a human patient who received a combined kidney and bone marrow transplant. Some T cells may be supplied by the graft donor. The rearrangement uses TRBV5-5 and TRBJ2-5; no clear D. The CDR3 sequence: CASSSPVSMETQYF. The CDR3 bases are TGTGCCAGCAGCTCGCCAGTGTCAATGGAGACCCAGTACTTC.